These 19 T cell receptor beta chains were all obtained from the same sample, sequenced in a study of T-cell reconstitution after alpha-beta-depleted transplantation in children. For TCRbeta, the library was prepared with unique molecular identifiers. Each CDR3 protein is one row after TCRdb ran MiXCR on the PCR reads. The sample contains more than 45,000 distinct CDR3 sequences, 40% to 65% of which appear only once. Here the sequenced sample was peripheral blood, taken before TCRalphabeta/CD19-depleted stem cell transplant. All receptors come from a boy in the first two years of life with SCID, due to receive a stem cell transplant.

This clonotype was detected many times. The chain links TRBV6-1 to TRBJ2-2; 8 nucleotides line up with TRBD2. The CDR3 consists of 13 residues. Germline V gives CDR1 MNHNS, CDR2 SASEGT. The junction had 4 bases not matched to a gene; V was cut back by 7 bases and J by 6 bases. The CDR3 sequence is CASTGGDPGELFF. The DNA of the CDR3 is TGTGCCAGCACGGGGGGGGACCCCGGGGAGCTGTTTTTT.

The J gene is TRBJ2-1, the V gene TRBV7-3, with D uncertain. Per germline, CDR1 SGHTA and CDR2 FQGTGA. V gave up 4 bases and J gave up 2 bases, with 15 bases separating them. The length of the CDR3 is 16 residues. As DNA, the CDR3 is TGTGCCAGCAGCTCGACCCCTCTTGGACCCTACAATGAGCAGTTCTTC. Translation gives CASSSTPLGPYNEQFF.

This chain connects TRBV12-3 or TRBV12-4 to TRBJ1-3; 7 bases align to TRBD1. The CDR3 covers 15 residues. V lost 6 bases, J lost 0 bases, and 5 bases stayed unmatched. CDR3 in DNA: TGTGCCAGCAGCCGGGGACAGCTCTCTGGAAACACCATATATTTT. Its protein product is CASSRGQLSGNTIYF.

This clonotype was detected many times. The chain uses TRBV7-9 and TRBJ2-3, with 7 positions matching TRBD2. The germline CDR1 and CDR2 sequences are SEHNR and FQNEAQ (reference sequence). J gave up 1 base and V 5 bases, and 9 bases lay outside the gene matches. This CDR3 is 16 amino acids long. The DNA of the CDR3 is TGTGCCAGCAGCCACCCTCTAGCGGACGGCACAGATACGCAGTATTTT. Protein product: CASSHPLADGTDTQYF.

J is TRBJ1-1 and V is TRBV7-3; D is unclear. Trimming left V 4 bases short and J 4 bases short, with 10 bases between. The CDR3 is made up of 13 amino acids. Germline-derived CDR1 and CDR2 are SGHTA and FQGTGA. CDR3 protein: CASSYSRGTEAFF. DNA of the CDR3: TGTGCCAGCAGCTACAGTCGGGGCACTGAAGCTTTCTTT.

This sequence joins TRBV7-3 and TRBJ1-5; tentatively, D is TRBD1 (6 bases). Germline lookup yields CDR1 SGHTA and CDR2 FQGTGA. V gave up 3 bases and J gave up 4 bases, with 22 bases separating them. The CDR3 totals 18 residues. The CDR3 loop is CASSLRPWGALRNQPQHF. The CDR3 nucleotides read TGTGCCAGCAGCTTGCGCCCTTGGGGGGCCTTGAGGAATCAGCCCCAGCATTTT.

V and J are TRBV5-1 and TRBJ2-7; 10 nucleotides match TRBD1. Germline V gene lookup returns CDR1 SGHRS and CDR2 YFSETQ. This CDR3 region has 15 residues. V lost 4 bases to trimming and J lost 3 bases; unmatched junction nucleotides: 7. CDR3 bases: TGCGCCAGCAGCCCCGGGACAGGGGTGAACTACGAGCAGTACTTC. Translated: CASSPGTGVNYEQYF.

The chain carries TRBV29-1 and TRBJ2-3; TRBD1 might be the D (8 bases). V gave up 0 bases and J gave up 4 bases, with 23 bases separating them. Germline V gene lookup returns CDR1 SQVTM and CDR2 ANQGSEA. The CDR3 consists of 18 residues. The CDR3: CSVEDPGHRGGLPDTQYF. DNA of the CDR3: TGCAGCGTTGAAGATCCGGGCCACAGGGGGGGGCTCCCAGATACGCAGTATTTT.

This sequence joins TRBV20-1 and TRBJ2-7, with TRBD2 identical over 8 bases. The J segment lost 3 bases and the V segment lost 4 bases, leaving 5 bases of the junction unmatched. Germline values: CDR1 DFQATT, CDR2 SNEGSKA (reference sequence). CDR3 size: 13 residues. The CDR3, as DNA: TGCAGTGCTAATGGACTAGCCCTCTACGAGCAGTACTTC. Its translation: CSANGLALYEQYF.

The V call is TRBV15, the J call TRBJ2-2, with D perhaps assigned TRBD1 or TRBD2 (5 bases each). Germline CDR1 is LNHNV and CDR2 is YYDKDF (reference sequence). With 0 bases removed from V and 1 base from J, the gap between germline ends came to 9 bases. This CDR3 is built from 16 residues. CDR3 nucleotide sequence: TGTGCCACCAGCAGAGATAGGGGACGGAACACCGGGGAGCTGTTTTTT. This sequence encodes CATSRDRGRNTGELFF.

This rearrangement joins TRBV5-4 to TRBJ2-3; the D is unclear. Germline V gives CDR1 SGHNT, CDR2 YYREEE (reference sequence). This CDR3 has 15 residues. V was shortened by 0 bases and J by 0 bases, with 8 bases between the two germline ends. CDR3 loop: CASSLGHSSTDTQYF. The CDR3 nucleotides read TGTGCCAGCAGCTTGGGTCACTCCAGCACAGATACGCAGTATTTT. The entire variable domain, with the rest obtained from reference TRBV5-4 and TRBJ2-3, is as follows: ETGVTQSPTHLIKTRGQQVTLRCSSQSGHNTVSWYQQALGQGPQFIFQYYREEENGRGNFPPRFSGLQFPNYSSELNVNALELDDSALYLCASSLGHSSTDTQYFGPGTRLTVL.

The chain joins TRBV20-1 to TRBJ1-5; D unclear. This CDR3 contains 15 residues. Germline CDR1 and CDR2: DFQATT and SNEGSKA (reference sequence). V shed 0 bases and J shed 0 bases, with 9 bases lying between them. This CDR3 is CSARDQEYSNQPQHF. CDR3 bases: TGCAGTGCTAGAGATCAGGAGTATAGCAATCAGCCCCAGCATTTT.

The sample holds one count of this clonotype. The chain employs TRBV6-1 and TRBJ2-2; a weak D match, TRBD2 (6 bases). Germline V CDR1 and CDR2: MNHNS, SASEGT. There are 17 residues in the CDR3. The ends were cut back, 5 bases at V and 5 bases at J, with 21 bases in the middle. DNA of the CDR3: TGTGCCAGCAGTCCGATCCCCGGGAGAGGGCTGACCGGGGAGCTGTTTTTT. Translated, it gives CASSPIPGRGLTGELFF.

The chain links TRBV19 to TRBJ2-5, with 8 nucleotides matching TRBD2. With V trimmed by 6 bases and J by 1 base, 4 bases remained unmatched. The CDR3 sequence is 14 residues long. Germline CDR1 LNHDA, CDR2 SQIVND (reference sequence). CDR3 residues: CASSSTSGQETQYF. The CDR3 DNA sequence: TGTGCCAGTAGCAGTACTAGCGGCCAAGAGACCCAGTACTTC.

The genes are TRBV15 and TRBJ2-1, with 8 bases lining up with TRBD2. Germline loops: CDR1 LNHNV, CDR2 YYDKDF (reference sequence). The V gene end was trimmed by 3 bases and the J gene end by 7 bases; junction bases not matched to a gene: 5. This CDR3 is 14 amino acids long. CDR3 coding DNA: TGTGCCACCAGCAGCGTACTAGCGGATAATGAGCAGTTCTTC. This gives the protein CATSSVLADNEQFF.

V usage is TRBV4-2 and J usage is TRBJ1-5; unclear D gene. Germline values: CDR1 LGHNA, CDR2 YNFKEQ. The germline V and J ends were trimmed by 1 base and 7 bases, with 8 bases remaining between them. The CDR3 sequence is 13 residues long. The CDR3: CASSQAVYQPQHF. As DNA, the CDR3 is TGTGCCAGCAGCCAAGCAGTTTACCAGCCCCAGCATTTT.

This clonotype came up many times. The chain uses TRBV20-1 and TRBJ2-4, with D tentatively TRBD2 (5 bases). V was cut by 6 bases and J by 2 bases, with 14 bases left in between. This CDR3 is 14 amino acids long. Germline CDR1 is DFQATT and CDR2 is SNEGSKA (reference sequence). The CDR3 DNA sequence: TGCAGTGCCCGAGATGGGAGCCCCAAAAACATTCAGTACTTC. This sequence encodes CSARDGSPKNIQYF.

This chain connects TRBV5-6 to TRBJ1-1, with 7 positions matching TRBD1. The CDR3 has 14 amino acids. V lost 5 bases, J lost 5 bases, and 9 bases stayed unmatched. Germline V CDR1 and CDR2: SGHDT, YYEEEE. The CDR3 protein is CASRGLTGRTEAFF. DNA of the CDR3: TGTGCCAGCAGGGGACTGACAGGGAGGACTGAAGCTTTCTTT.

V and J are TRBV6-2 or TRBV6-3 and TRBJ2-3; a possible D gene is TRBD1 (5 bases). Germline loops: CDR1 MNHEY, CDR2 SVGEGT. V shed 5 bases and J shed 0 bases, with 9 bases lying between them. The CDR3 has 14 amino acids. The CDR3 sequence: CASSPRESTDTQYF. The CDR3 DNA reads TGTGCCAGCAGTCCCAGGGAAAGCACAGATACGCAGTATTTT.